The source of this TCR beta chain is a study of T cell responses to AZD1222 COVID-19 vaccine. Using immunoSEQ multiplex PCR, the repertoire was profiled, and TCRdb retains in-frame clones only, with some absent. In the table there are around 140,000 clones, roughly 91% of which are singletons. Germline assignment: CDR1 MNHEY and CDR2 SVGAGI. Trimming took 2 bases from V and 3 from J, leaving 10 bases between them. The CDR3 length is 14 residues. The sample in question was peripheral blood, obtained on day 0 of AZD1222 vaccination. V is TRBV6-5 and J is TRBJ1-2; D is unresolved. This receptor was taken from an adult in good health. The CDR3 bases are TGTGCCAGCAGTTACGGTAGAGGGTACTATGGCTACACCTTC. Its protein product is CASSYGRGYYGYTF.